The rows below give T cell receptor beta chains drawn from one sample of a study of blood T cell repertoires in COVID-19. Assay: immunoSEQ multiplex PCR; the TCRdb copy retains only in-frame clones and omits some. The table records around 300,000 clones, 80% to 90% of them present only once. Sequenced input: peripheral blood. The receptors were sampled from a man aged 25 to 40 with active or convalescent COVID-19. Both conserved end residues are part of each CDR3. Each record gives: J gene, V gene, D gene, clone size, CDR3 protein, CDR3 DNA. A D gene is named only where the DNA matches it firmly. Clone size appears in some rows only: once, few, many, or a class for an expanded clone.

TRBJ2-7,TRBV6-2/TRBV6-3,NA,NA,CASSYSGGPHYEQYF,TGTGCCAGCAGTTACTCCGGGGGGCCGCACTACGAGCAGTACTTC
TRBJ1-2,TRBV6-1,NA,NA,CASSYNGGYGYTF,TGTGCCAGCAGTTATAACGGAGGGTATGGCTACACCTTC
TRBJ1-2,TRBV5-4,TRBD1,NA,CASSPGQGRGGYTF,TGTGCCAGCAGTCCCGGACAGGGGAGAGGAGGCTACACCTTC
TRBJ1-1,TRBV28,TRBD1,NA,CASSRTGEVEAFF,TGTGCCAGCAGTCGGACAGGGGAGGTTGAAGCTTTCTTT
TRBJ1-2,TRBV7-2,TRBD1,NA,CASSLEGQTLRGYTF,TGTGCCAGCAGCTTAGAGGGACAGACCTTGAGGGGCTACACCTTC
TRBJ2-3,TRBV4-1,TRBD1,NA,CASSQGDRLNTDTQYF,TGCGCCAGCAGCCAAGGGGACAGGCTTAACACAGATACGCAGTATTTT
TRBJ2-7,TRBV28,NA,once,CASLRTAYEQYF,TGTGCCAGTCTCCGGACAGCCTACGAGCAGTACTTC
TRBJ2-7,TRBV6-6,NA,NA,CASSYGRGIYEQYF,TGTGCCAGCAGTTACGGCAGGGGCATTTACGAGCAGTACTTC
TRBJ1-3,TRBV7-9,NA,NA,CASRSGGGNTIYF,TGTGCCAGCAGGTCGGGGGGCGGAAACACCATATATTTT
TRBJ2-7,TRBV9,NA,NA,CASSAGTPFYEQYF,TGTGCCAGCAGCGCCGGGACTCCCTTCTACGAGCAGTACTTC
TRBJ1-2,TRBV5-4,TRBD1,NA,CASSGTAQGAGYTF,TGTGCCAGCAGCGGGACAGCCCAGGGGGCCGGCTACACCTTC
TRBJ2-7,TRBV4-2,TRBD2,NA,CASSSVVASGTYEQYF,TGTGCCAGCAGCTCAGTGGTGGCTAGCGGGACCTACGAGCAGTACTTC
TRBJ2-2,TRBV27,TRBD2,NA,CASSFGGGNTGELFF,TGTGCCAGCAGTTTCGGGGGGGGAAACACCGGGGAGCTGTTTTTT
TRBJ2-2,TRBV9,NA,NA,CASSALLGGAGELFF,TGTGCCAGCAGCGCCCTCCTAGGCGGGGCCGGGGAGCTGTTTTTT